The T cell receptor (beta chain) under discussion was sequenced for a study of blood T cells in healthy people across ages. With a J-beta primer mix and a sample-barcoded 5' primer, a second PCR ran roughly 6 to 12 cycles. Unique molecular identifiers of 12 random nucleotides labeled each cDNA. TCRdb reprocessed the 5' RACE reads via MiXCR and lists one record per CDR3 protein. The repertoire includes 600,000 to 800,000 distinct CDR3 sequences, 52% of them detected once, and approximately 13% sits in the top ten. This clonotype was obtained from a woman older than 75 in good health. The material sequenced was blood.

CDR3 nucleotides: TGCGCCAGCAGCCAAGTTCTGGCGACCAATGAGCAGTTCTTC. It specifies CASSQVLATNEQFF. The gene calls are TRBV4-1 and TRBJ2-1; D is ambiguous. The CDR3 covers 14 residues. V was shortened by 1 base and J by 6 bases, with 10 bases between the two germline ends. The germline gives CDR1 MGHRA, CDR2 YSYEKL.